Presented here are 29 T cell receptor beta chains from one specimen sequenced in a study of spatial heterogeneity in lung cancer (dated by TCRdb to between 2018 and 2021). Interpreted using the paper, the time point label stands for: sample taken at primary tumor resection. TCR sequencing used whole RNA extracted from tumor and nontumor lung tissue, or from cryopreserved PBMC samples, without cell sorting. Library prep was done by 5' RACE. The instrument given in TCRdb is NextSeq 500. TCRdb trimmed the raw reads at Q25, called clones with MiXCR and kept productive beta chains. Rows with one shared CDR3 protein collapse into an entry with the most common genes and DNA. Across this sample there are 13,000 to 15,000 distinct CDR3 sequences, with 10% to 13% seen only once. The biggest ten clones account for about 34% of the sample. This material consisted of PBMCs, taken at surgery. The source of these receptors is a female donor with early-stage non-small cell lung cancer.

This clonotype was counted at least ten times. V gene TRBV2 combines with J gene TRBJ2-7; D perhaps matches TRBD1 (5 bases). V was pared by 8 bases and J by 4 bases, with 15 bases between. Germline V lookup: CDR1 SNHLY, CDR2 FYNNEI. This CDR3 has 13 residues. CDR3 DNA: TGTGCCAGCCTCCAGGACACCATATACGAGCAGTACTTC. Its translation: CASLQDTIYEQYF.

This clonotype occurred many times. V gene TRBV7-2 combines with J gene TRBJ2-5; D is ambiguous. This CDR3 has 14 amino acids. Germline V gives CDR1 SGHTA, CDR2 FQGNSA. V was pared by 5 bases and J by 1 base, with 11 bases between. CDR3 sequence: CASSPDGSQETQYF. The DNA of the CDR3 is TGTGCCAGCAGCCCGGACGGATCCCAAGAGACCCAGTACTTC.

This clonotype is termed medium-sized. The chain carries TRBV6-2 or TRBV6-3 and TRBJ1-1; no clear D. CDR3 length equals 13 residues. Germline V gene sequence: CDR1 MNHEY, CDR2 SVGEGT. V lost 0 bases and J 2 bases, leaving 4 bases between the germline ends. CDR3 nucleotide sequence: TGTGCCAGCAGTTACTCTGCCAACACTGAAGCTTTCTTT. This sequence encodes CASSYSANTEAFF.

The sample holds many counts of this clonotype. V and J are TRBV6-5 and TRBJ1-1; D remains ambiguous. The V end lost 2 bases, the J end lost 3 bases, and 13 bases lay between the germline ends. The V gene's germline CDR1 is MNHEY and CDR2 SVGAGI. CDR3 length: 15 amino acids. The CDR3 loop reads CASSYSRRWDTEAFF. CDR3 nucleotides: TGTGCCAGCAGTTACAGCAGACGGTGGGACACTGAAGCTTTCTTT.

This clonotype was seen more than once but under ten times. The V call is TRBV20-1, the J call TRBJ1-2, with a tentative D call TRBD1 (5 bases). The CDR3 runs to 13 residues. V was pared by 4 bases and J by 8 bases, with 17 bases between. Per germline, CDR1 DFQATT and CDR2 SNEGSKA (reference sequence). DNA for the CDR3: TGCAGTGCTACCTCCGGGGCCACGGGGGGCTACACCTTC. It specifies CSATSGATGGYTF.

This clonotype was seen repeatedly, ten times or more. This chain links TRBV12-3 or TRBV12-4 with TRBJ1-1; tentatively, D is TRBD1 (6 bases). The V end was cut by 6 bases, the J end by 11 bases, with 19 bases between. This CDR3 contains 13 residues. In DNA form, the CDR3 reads TGTGCCAGCAGCCGGACGGCGGGGGCTTGGGCTTTCTTT. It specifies CASSRTAGAWAFF.

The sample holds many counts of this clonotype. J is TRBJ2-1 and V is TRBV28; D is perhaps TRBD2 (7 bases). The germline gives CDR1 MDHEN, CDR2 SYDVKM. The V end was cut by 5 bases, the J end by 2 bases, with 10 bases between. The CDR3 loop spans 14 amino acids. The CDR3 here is CASSPGGPYNEQFF. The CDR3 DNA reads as TGTGCCAGCAGTCCCGGGGGGCCCTACAATGAGCAGTTCTTC.

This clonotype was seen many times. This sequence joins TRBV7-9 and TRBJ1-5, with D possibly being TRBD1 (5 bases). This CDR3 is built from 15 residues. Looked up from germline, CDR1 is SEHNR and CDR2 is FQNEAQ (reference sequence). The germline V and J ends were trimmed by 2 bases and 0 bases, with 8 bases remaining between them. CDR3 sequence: CASSLQGNSNQPQHF. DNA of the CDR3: TGTGCCAGCAGCTTACAGGGTAATAGCAATCAGCCCCAGCATTTT. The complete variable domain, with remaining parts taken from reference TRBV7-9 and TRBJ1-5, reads DTGVSQNPRHKITKRGQNVTFRCDPISEHNRLYWYRQTLGQGPEFLTYFQNEAQLEKSRLLSDRFSAERPKGSFSTLEIQRTEQGDSAMYLCASSLQGNSNQPQHFGDGTRLSIL.

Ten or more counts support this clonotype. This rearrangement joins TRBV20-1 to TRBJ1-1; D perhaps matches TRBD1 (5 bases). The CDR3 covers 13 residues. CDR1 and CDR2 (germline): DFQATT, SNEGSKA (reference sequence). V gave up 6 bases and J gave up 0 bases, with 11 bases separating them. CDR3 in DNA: TGCAGTGCCCCACGGGACTTGAACACTGAAGCTTTCTTT. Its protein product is CSAPRDLNTEAFF.

The CDR3 nucleotides read TGTGCCACCCGGGGTCACGGGGAGCTGTTTTTT. Translation gives CATRGHGELFF. This chain links TRBV24-1 with TRBJ2-2; D possibly corresponds to TRBD2 (5 bases). Germline assignment: CDR1 KGHDR and CDR2 SFDVKD. Trimming took 9 bases from V and 7 from J, leaving 8 bases between them. CDR3 length: 11 amino acids.

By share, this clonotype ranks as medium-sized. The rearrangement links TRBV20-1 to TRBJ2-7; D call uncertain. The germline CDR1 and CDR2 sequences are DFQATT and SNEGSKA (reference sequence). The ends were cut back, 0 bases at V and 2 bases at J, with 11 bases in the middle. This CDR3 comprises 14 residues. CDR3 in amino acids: CSARDDARAYEQYF. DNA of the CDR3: TGCAGTGCTAGAGATGACGCTCGAGCCTACGAGCAGTACTTC.

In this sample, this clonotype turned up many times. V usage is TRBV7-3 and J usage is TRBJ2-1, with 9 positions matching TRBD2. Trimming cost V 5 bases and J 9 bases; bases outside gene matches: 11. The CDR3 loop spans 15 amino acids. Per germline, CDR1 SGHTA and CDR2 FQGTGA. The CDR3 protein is CASSRAAGGPGEQFF. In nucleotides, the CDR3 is TGTGCCAGCAGCCGAGCCGCGGGGGGGCCGGGTGAGCAGTTCTTC.

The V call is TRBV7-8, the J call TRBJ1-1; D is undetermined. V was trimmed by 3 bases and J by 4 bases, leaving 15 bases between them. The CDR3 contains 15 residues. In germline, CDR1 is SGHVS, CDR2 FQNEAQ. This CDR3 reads CASSFRGALGTEAFF. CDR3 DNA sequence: TGTGCCAGCAGCTTCCGTGGAGCGTTGGGCACTGAAGCTTTCTTT.

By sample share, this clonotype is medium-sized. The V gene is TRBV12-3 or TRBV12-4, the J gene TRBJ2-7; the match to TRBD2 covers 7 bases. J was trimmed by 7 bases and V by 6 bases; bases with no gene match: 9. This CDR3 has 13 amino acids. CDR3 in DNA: TGTGCCAGCAGCCAGCGGGGCAAAGTGGAGCAGTACTTC. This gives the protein CASSQRGKVEQYF.

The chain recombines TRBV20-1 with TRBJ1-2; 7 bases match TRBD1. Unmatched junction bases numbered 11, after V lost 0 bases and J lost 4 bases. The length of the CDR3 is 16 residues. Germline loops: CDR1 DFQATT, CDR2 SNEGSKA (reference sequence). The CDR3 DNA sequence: TGCAGTGCTAGAGATCGGGGACAGCCAACTATCTATGGCTACACCTTC. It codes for CSARDRGQPTIYGYTF.

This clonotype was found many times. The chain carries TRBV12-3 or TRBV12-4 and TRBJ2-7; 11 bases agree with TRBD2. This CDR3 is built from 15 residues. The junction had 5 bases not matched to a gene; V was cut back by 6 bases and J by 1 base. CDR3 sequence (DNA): TGTGCCAGCAGGAAAACTAGCGGGGGTTCCTACGAGCAGTACTTC. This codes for CASRKTSGGSYEQYF.

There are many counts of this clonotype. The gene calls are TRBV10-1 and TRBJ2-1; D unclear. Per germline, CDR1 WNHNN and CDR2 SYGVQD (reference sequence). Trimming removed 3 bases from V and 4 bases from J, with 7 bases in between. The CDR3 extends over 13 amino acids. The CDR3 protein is CASSEDQYNEQFF. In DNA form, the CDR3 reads TGCGCCAGCAGTGAAGACCAGTACAATGAGCAGTTCTTC.

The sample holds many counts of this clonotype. The CDR3 sequence is CASSIGTVSGINEQFF. CDR3 DNA: TGTGCCAGTAGTATAGGCACCGTCTCTGGCATTAATGAGCAGTTCTTC. V gene TRBV19 combines with J gene TRBJ2-1, with no clear D. The CDR3 runs 16 residues. Per the germline V gene, CDR1 is LNHDA and CDR2 is SQIVND (reference sequence). V lost 1 base and J lost 7, with 17 bases in between.

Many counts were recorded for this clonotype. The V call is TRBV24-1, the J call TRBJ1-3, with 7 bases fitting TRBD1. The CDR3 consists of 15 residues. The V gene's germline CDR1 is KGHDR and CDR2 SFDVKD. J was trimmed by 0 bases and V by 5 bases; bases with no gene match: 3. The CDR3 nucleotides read TGTGCCACCAGTGGGGACAGTATCTCTGGAAACACCATATATTTT. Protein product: CATSGDSISGNTIYF.

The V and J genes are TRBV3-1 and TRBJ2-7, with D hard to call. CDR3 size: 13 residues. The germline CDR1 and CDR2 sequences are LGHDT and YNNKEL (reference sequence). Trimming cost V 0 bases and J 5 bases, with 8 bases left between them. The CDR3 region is CASSQDLGNEQYF. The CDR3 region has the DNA TGTGCCAGCAGCCAAGATTTGGGTAACGAGCAGTACTTC.

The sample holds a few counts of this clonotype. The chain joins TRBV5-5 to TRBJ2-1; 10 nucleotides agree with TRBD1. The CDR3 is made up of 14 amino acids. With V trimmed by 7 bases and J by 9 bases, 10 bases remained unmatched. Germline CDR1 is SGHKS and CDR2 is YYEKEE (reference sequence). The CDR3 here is CASLGDRGLGEQFF. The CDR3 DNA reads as TGTGCCAGCTTGGGGGACAGGGGTTTAGGTGAGCAGTTCTTC.

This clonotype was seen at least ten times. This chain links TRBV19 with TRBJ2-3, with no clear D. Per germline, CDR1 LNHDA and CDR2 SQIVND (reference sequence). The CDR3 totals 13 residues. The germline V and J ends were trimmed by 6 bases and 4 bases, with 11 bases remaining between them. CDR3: CASSRSEADTQYF. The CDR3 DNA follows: TGTGCCAGTAGCCGAAGCGAGGCAGATACGCAGTATTTT.

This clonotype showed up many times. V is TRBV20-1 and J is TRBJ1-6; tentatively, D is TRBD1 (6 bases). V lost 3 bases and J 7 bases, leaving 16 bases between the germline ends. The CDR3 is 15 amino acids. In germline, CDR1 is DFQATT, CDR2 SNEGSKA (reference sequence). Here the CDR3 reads CSASRDTGSNSPLHF. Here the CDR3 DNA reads TGCAGTGCTAGCAGAGACACAGGGTCCAATTCACCCCTCCACTTT.

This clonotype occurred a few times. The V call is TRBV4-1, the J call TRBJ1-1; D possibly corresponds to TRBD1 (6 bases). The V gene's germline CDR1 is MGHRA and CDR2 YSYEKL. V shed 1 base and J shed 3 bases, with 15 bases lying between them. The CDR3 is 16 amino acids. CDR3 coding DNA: TGCGCCAGCAGCCAAGGCGATATCAGGGGCGACACTGAAGCTTTCTTT. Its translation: CASSQGDIRGDTEAFF.

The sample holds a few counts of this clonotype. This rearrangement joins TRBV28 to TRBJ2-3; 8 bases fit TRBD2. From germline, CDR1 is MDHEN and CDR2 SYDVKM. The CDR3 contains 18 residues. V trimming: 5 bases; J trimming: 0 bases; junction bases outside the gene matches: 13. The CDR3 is CASSPSSLAVTSTDTQYF. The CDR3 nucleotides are TGTGCCAGCAGTCCCTCCTCACTAGCGGTTACTAGCACAGATACGCAGTATTTT.

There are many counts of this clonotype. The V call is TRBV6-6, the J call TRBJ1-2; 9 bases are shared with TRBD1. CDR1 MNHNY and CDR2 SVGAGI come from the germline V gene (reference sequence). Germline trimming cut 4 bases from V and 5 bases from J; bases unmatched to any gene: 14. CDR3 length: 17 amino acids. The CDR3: CASSSALTGTGTYGYTF. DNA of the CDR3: TGTGCCAGCAGTTCCGCCCTTACCGGGACAGGGACATATGGCTACACCTTC.

The CDR3 sequence is CASKLRLGSTDTQYF. Written as DNA, the CDR3 is TGTGCCAGCAAGTTAAGGTTGGGTTCCACAGATACGCAGTATTTT. V and J are TRBV2 and TRBJ2-3; D not resolved. The germline gives CDR1 SNHLY, CDR2 FYNNEI. This CDR3 is 15 amino acids long. Between the trimmed V and J ends, which lost 7 bases and 2 bases, there was a span of 16 bases.

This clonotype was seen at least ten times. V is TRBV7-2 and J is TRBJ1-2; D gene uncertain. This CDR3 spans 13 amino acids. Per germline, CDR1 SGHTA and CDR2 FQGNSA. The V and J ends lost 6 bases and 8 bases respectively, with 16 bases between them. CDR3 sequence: CASRRPLLEGYTF. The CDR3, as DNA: TGTGCCAGCAGGCGACCGCTGCTGGAGGGCTACACCTTC.

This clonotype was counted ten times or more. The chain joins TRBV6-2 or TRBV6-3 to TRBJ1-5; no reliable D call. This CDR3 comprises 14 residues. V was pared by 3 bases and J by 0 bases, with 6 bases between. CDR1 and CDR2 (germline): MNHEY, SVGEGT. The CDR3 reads CASSYINSNQPQHF. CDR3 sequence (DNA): TGTGCCAGCAGTTATATTAATAGCAATCAGCCCCAGCATTTT.